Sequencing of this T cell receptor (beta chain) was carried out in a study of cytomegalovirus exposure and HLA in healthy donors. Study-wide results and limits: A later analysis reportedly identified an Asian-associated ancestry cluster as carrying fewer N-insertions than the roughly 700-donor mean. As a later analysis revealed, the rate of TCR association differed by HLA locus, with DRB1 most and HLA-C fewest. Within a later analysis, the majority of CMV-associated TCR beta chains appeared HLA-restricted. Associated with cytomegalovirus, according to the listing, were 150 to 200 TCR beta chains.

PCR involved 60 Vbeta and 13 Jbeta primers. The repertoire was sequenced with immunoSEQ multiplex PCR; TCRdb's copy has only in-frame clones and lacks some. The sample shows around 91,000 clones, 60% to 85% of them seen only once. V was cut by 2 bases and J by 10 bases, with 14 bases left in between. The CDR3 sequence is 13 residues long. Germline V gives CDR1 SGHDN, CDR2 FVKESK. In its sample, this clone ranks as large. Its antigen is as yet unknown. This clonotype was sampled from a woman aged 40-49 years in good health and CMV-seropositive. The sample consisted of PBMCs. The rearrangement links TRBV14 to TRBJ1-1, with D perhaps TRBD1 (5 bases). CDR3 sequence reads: CASSQSPGGRAFF. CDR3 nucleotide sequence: TGTGCCAGCAGCCAAAGTCCGGGGGGGAGAGCTTTCTTT.